The 9 T cell receptor beta chains presented below share a single source sample, sequenced in a study of cytomegalovirus exposure and HLA in healthy donors. A multiplex PCR was run with 60 Vbeta primers and 13 Jbeta primers. The protocol was immunoSEQ multiplex PCR, while the TCRdb copy is restricted to in-frame clones and leaves out a portion. The table records approximately 100,000 clones, approximately 80% of them present only once. The sequenced sample was PBMCs. These receptors all stem from a man aged 40-49 years in good health and CMV-seropositive.

The J gene is TRBJ1-1, the V gene TRBV6-4; 12 bases fit TRBD1. Germline-derived CDR1 and CDR2 are MRHNA and SNTAGT. The CDR3 has 15 amino acids. The V gene end was trimmed by 6 bases and the J gene end by 7 bases; junction bases not matched to a gene: 9. Written as DNA, the CDR3 is TGTGCCAGCAGGTCGGGACAGGGGGCTTTCGGTGAAGCTTTCTTT. As protein: CASRSGQGAFGEAFF.

V and J are TRBV29-1 and TRBJ2-7; possibly TRBD2 for D (6 bases). The CDR3 is 13 amino acids. CDR1 and CDR2 from the germline V gene are SQVTM and ANQGSEA. V lost 5 bases and J lost 0, with 11 bases in between. In nucleotides, the CDR3 is TGCAGCGTTAGGGCGGGGAGCTCCTACGAGCAGTACTTC. This sequence encodes CSVRAGSSYEQYF.

The V gene is TRBV5-1, the J gene TRBJ1-1, with 8 bases matching TRBD1. Per germline, CDR1 SGHRS and CDR2 YFSETQ. The CDR3 length is 16 residues. The V segment lost 4 bases and the J segment 1 base; nucleotides outside the gene matches: 9. CDR3 nucleotide sequence: TGCGCCAGCAGCCACGGACAGGGCCGCTGGAACACTGAAGCTTTCTTT. Amino acids: CASSHGQGRWNTEAFF.

The chain uses TRBV11-2 and TRBJ2-1, with D unclear. Per germline, CDR1 SGHAT and CDR2 FQNNGV. V was pared by 5 bases and J by 2 bases, with 13 bases between. CDR3 length: 15 residues. The CDR3 reads CASSPPAGTYNEQFF. CDR3 sequence (DNA): TGTGCCAGCAGCCCCCCGGCAGGAACCTACAATGAGCAGTTCTTC.

This clone was observed a handful of times. The chain carries TRBV27 and TRBJ2-1; 11 bases line up with TRBD2. This CDR3 region has 18 residues. The germline V gene encodes CDR1 MNHEY and CDR2 SMNVEV (reference sequence). J was trimmed by 5 bases and V by 0 bases; bases with no gene match: 9. The CDR3 loop is CASSLSPVSGGDNNEQFF. The CDR3 coding sequence is TGTGCCAGCAGTTTATCCCCCGTTAGCGGGGGGGATAACAATGAGCAGTTCTTC.

This clone was seen once. In nucleotides, the CDR3 is TGTGCCAGCAGCCCCTTCGTACAGGGAAAGAACAGAAACACCATATATTTT. It translates to CASSPFVQGKNRNTIYF. The chain carries TRBV7-6 and TRBJ1-3, with D perhaps matching TRBD1 (6 bases). Germline CDR1 and CDR2: SGHVS and FNYEAQ. The ends were cut back, 5 bases at V and 5 bases at J, with 22 bases in the middle. The CDR3 runs 17 residues.

This chain joins TRBV5-1 and TRBJ1-4; TRBD1 is a possible D gene (5 bases). This CDR3 is 13 amino acids long. V was trimmed by 8 bases and J by 6 bases, leaving 14 bases between them. From germline, CDR1 is SGHRS and CDR2 YFSETQ. The CDR3 region has the DNA TGCGCCAGTACTTCAGGGATCCATGAAAAACTGTTTTTT. Its protein is CASTSGIHEKLFF.

The rearrangement links TRBV27 to TRBJ2-3, with a tentative D call TRBD2 (7 bases). The CDR3 is made up of 14 amino acids. V gave up 6 bases and J gave up 4 bases, with 14 bases separating them. Germline CDR1 and CDR2: MNHEY and SMNVEV (reference sequence). This CDR3 reads CASRTGGGADTQYF. The CDR3 DNA sequence: TGTGCCAGCAGGACCGGAGGGGGGGCAGATACGCAGTATTTT.

The J gene is TRBJ2-7, the V gene TRBV4-1; D unclear. V was clipped by 0 bases and J by 1 base, with 7 bases between them. This CDR3 is built from 14 residues. From germline, CDR1 is MGHRA and CDR2 YSYEKL. The CDR3 nucleotides read TGCGCCAGCAGCCAAGATGTCGAGTCCTACGAGCAGTACTTC. It specifies CASSQDVESYEQYF.